The present TCR beta chain was sequenced within a study of blood T cell repertoires in COVID-19. Across the study: Sites across the United States, Italy and Spain contributed samples from acute and convalescent COVID-19. The cDNA or gDNA used as material had been derived from T cells, B-cell-depleted T cells, or PBMCs.

Source study methods: The authors estimated nucleated cell counts from reference gene primer amplification. Only in-frame clones appear in the TCRdb table, and some are missing; sequencing was by immunoSEQ multiplex PCR. The V and J calls and the clone size are those of that table, but D and trimming were determined from the DNA. This table holds under 200,000 clones, around four fifths found once. Germline V gene lookup returns CDR1 MDHEN and CDR2 SYDVKM. V gave up 3 bases and J gave up 7 bases, with 13 bases separating them. The CDR3 sequence is 14 residues long. The rearrangement joins TRBV28 to TRBJ1-5; weak D call: TRBD1 (6 bases). The sample taken for sequencing was peripheral blood. This sequence was found in a man aged 70-80 years who had recovered from COVID-19. The CDR3 loop is CASSFTGREQPQHF. The CDR3 nucleotides read TGTGCCAGCAGTTTCACAGGGAGGGAGCAGCCCCAGCATTTT.